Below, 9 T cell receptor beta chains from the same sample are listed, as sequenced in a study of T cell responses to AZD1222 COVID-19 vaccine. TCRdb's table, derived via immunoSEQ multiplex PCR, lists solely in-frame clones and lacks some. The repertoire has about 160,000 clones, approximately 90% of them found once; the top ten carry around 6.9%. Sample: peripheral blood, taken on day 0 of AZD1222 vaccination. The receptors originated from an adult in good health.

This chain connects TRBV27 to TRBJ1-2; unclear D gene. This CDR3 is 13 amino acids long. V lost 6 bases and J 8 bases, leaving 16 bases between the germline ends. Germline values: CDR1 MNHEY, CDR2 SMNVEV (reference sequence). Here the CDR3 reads CASRGKGIDGYTF. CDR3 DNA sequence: TGTGCCAGCAGGGGGAAGGGAATAGACGGCTACACCTTC.

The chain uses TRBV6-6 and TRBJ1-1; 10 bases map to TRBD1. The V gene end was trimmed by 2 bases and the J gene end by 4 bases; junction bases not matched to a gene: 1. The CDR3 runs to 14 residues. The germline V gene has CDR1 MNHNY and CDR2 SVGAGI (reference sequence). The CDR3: CASSYGQGGTEAFF. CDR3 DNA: TGTGCCAGCAGTTACGGACAGGGGGGCACTGAAGCTTTCTTT.

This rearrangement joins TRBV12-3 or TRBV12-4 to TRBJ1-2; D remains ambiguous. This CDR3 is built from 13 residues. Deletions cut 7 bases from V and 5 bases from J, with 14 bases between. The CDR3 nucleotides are TGTGCCAGCACTACAAGAGGACTATATGGCTACACCTTC. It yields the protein CASTTRGLYGYTF.

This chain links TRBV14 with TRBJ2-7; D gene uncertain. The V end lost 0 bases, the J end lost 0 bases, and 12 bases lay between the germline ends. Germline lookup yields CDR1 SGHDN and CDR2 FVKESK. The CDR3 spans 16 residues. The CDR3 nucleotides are TGTGCCAGCAGCCAAGATAGGTACTCTCCCTCCTACGAGCAGTACTTC. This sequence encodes CASSQDRYSPSYEQYF. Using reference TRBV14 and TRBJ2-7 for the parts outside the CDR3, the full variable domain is EAGVTQFPSHSVIEKGQTVTLRCDPISGHDNLYWYRRVMGKEIKFLLHFVKESKQDESGMPNNRFLAERTGGTYSTLKVQPAELEDSGVYFCASSQDRYSPSYEQYFGPGTRLTVT.

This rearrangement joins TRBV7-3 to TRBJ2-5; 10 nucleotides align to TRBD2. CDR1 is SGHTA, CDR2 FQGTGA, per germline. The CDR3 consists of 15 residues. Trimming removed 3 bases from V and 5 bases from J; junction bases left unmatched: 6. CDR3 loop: CASSFGASGGETQYF. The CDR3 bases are TGTGCCAGCAGCTTTGGGGCTAGCGGGGGTGAGACCCAGTACTTC.

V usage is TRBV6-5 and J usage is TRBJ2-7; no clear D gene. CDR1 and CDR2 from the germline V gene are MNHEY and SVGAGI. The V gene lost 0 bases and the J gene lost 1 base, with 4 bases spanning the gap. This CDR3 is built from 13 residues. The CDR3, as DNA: TGTGCCAGCAGTTACTCCGGGTCCTACGAGCAGTACGTC. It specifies CASSYSGSYEQYV.

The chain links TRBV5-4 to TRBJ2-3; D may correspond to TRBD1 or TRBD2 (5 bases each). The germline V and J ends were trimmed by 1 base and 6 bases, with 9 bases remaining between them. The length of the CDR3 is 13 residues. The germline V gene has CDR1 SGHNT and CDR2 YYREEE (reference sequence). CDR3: CASSLRGVDTQYF. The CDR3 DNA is TGTGCCAGCAGCTTGAGAGGGGTGGATACGCAGTATTTT.

The CDR3 region is CASFPGDRGNYGYTF. In nucleotides, the CDR3 is TGCGCCAGCTTCCCCGGGGACAGGGGAAACTATGGCTACACCTTC. The V call is TRBV5-1, the J call TRBJ1-2; 10 nucleotides align to TRBD1. This CDR3 contains 15 residues. CDR1 and CDR2 (germline): SGHRS, YFSETQ. The V gene end was trimmed by 7 bases and the J gene end by 2 bases; junction bases not matched to a gene: 8.

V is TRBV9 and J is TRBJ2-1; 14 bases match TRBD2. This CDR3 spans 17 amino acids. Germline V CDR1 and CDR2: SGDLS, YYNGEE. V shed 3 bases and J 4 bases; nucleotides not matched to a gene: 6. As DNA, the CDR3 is TGTGCCAGCAGCGCCCGACTAGCGGGGGGGCGATACAATGAGCAGTTCTTC. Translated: CASSARLAGGRYNEQFF.